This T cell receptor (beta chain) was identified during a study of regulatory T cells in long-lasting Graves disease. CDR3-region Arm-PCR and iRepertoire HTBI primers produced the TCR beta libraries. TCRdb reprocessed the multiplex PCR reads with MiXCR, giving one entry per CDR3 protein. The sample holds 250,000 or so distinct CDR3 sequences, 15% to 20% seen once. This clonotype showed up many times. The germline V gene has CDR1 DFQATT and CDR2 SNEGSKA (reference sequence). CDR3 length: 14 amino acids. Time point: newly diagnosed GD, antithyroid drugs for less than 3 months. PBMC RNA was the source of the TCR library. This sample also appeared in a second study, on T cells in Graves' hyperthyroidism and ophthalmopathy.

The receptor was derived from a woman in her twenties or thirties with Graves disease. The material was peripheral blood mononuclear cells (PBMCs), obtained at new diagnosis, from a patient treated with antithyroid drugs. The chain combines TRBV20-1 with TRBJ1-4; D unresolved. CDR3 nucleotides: TGCAATGCCCACAGCGGGTTTTTTGGTGAAAAACTGTTTTTT. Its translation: CNAHSGFFGEKLFF.